The 28 T cell receptor beta chains reported below all come from one sample, sequenced in a study of T-cell reconstitution after alpha-beta-depleted transplantation in children. Broader study findings: Several hundred expanded graft clones reportedly were the source of alpha-beta T cells about two months after transplant.

These receptors are not linked to any known antigen. Unique molecular identifiers tagged the TCRbeta library. TCRdb redid the calling of the PCR reads with MiXCR, one entry per CDR3 protein. The table shows fewer than 40,000 distinct CDR3 sequences, with under 7.5% occurring only once. Sample: peripheral blood, taken 60 days after TCRalphabeta/CD19-depleted stem cell transplant. The source of these receptors is a child younger than two who had a stem cell transplant for acute myeloid leukemia, so the T cells may come from the graft donor.

In this sample, this clonotype turned up a few times. The chain employs TRBV12-3 or TRBV12-4 and TRBJ2-5, with 16 positions matching TRBD2. This CDR3 is 19 amino acids long. With V trimmed by 11 bases and J by 0 bases, 15 bases remained unmatched. In DNA, the CDR3 is TGTGCCTTCTGTTTCTGGGGACTAGCGGGGGGGTCGTACCAAGAGACCCAGTACTTC. Its translation is CAFCFWGLAGGSYQETQYF.

This clonotype appeared many times. The V call is TRBV10-3, the J call TRBJ2-7; D is perhaps TRBD2 (6 bases). This CDR3 has 12 amino acids. V lost 7 bases and J lost 0, with 7 bases in between. Germline V gene data show CDR1 as ENHRY and CDR2 as SYGVKD. The CDR3 DNA reads TGTGCCATCATGCGGGACTCCTACGAGCAGTACTTC. Protein sequence: CAIMRDSYEQYF.

This clonotype was recorded at least ten times. The chain recombines TRBV7-2 with TRBJ2-2, with D possibly TRBD2 on 6 matching bases. The CDR3 loop spans 15 amino acids. CDR1 is SGHTA and CDR2 is FQGNSA in the germline V gene. Trimming pared 3 bases from V and 8 bases from J, leaving 16 bases between. CDR3 bases: TGTGCCAGCAGCTTGGGCCCCGGGGGTCGGGGGGAGCTGTTTTTT. Translation: CASSLGPGGRGELFF.

This clonotype was recorded at least ten times. V gene TRBV3-1 combines with J gene TRBJ1-3; D unclear. Trimming took 1 base from V and 4 from J, leaving 17 bases between them. Germline V gives CDR1 LGHDT, CDR2 YNNKEL (reference sequence). This CDR3 contains 17 residues. The CDR3 coding sequence is TGTGCCAGCAGCCAAGGATTTGGAAGGGTAGACGGAAACACCATATATTTT. This translates into CASSQGFGRVDGNTIYF. Full variable domain (rest looked up from reference TRBV3-1 and TRBJ1-3): DTAVSQTPKYLVTQMGNDKSIKCEQNLGHDTMYWYKQDSKKFLKIMFSYNNKELIINETVPNRFSPKSPDKAHLNLHINSLELGDSAVYFCASSQGFGRVDGNTIYFGEGSWLTVV.

CDR3 coding DNA: TGTGCCAGCAGCCCTACGGGGGCGGGTTACGAGCAGTACTTC. It codes for CASSPTGAGYEQYF. The chain couples TRBV4-2 to TRBJ2-7, with D perhaps given as TRBD1 or TRBD2 (6 bases each). This CDR3 comprises 14 residues. CDR1 and CDR2 from the germline V gene are LGHNA and YNFKEQ. Trimming removed 4 bases at V and 4 bases at J, with 14 bases between.

This clonotype was found many times. The chain carries TRBV11-2 and TRBJ2-7, with D possibly matching TRBD1 (5 bases). This CDR3 has 13 amino acids. The V gene's germline CDR1 is SGHAT and CDR2 FQNNGV. Trimming removed 0 bases from V and 5 bases from J, with 8 bases in between. CDR3 sequence: CASSLDRAHEQYF. The CDR3, as DNA: TGTGCCAGCAGCTTAGACAGGGCCCACGAGCAGTACTTC.

The rearrangement uses TRBV7-7 and TRBJ2-7; 9 nucleotides align to TRBD1. CDR1 SSHAT and CDR2 FNYEAQ come from the germline V gene (reference sequence). V shed 2 bases, J shed 2 bases, and the junction held 4 bases outside the gene matches. The CDR3 is 15 residues long. The CDR3 region has the DNA TGTGCCAGCAGCTTATTCCGGGACAGGGCCTACGAGCAGTACTTC. The encoded protein is CASSLFRDRAYEQYF.

This clonotype was observed once. This chain uses TRBV7-9 with TRBJ2-7, with 10 bases fitting TRBD1. This CDR3 is 14 amino acids long. The V gene's germline CDR1 is SEHNR and CDR2 FQNEAQ (reference sequence). J was trimmed by 5 bases and V by 5 bases; bases with no gene match: 6. Here the CDR3 DNA reads TGTGCCAGCAGCGGGACAGGGGCCTGGGACGAGCAGTACTTC. Its translation is CASSGTGAWDEQYF.

This clonotype was found many times. V usage is TRBV5-6 and J usage is TRBJ2-3, with 13 bases identical to TRBD2. The CDR3 consists of 14 residues. The V gene end was trimmed by 7 bases and the J gene end by 4 bases; junction bases not matched to a gene: 3. Germline V gene data show CDR1 as SGHDT and CDR2 as YYEEEE. The CDR3 reads CASGTSGAPDTQYF. CDR3 sequence (DNA): TGTGCCAGCGGGACTAGCGGGGCCCCAGATACGCAGTATTTT.

As concerns this clonotype: Just one base apart from a much larger clone, this may be a read error. The J gene is TRBJ2-1, the V gene TRBV2; D perhaps matches TRBD2 (6 bases). CDR1 is SNHLY, CDR2 FYNNEI, per germline. This CDR3 region has 19 residues. This chain's CDR3 is CTSSVGTVLRFSSYNEQFF. Written as DNA, the CDR3 is TGTACCAGCAGTGTCGGGACTGTACTAAGGTTCAGCTCCTACAATGAGCAGTTCTTC.

This clonotype was found many times. The V and J genes are TRBV18 and TRBJ2-3; either TRBD1 or TRBD2 may fit D (5 bases each). The CDR3 length is 15 residues. Trimming pared 5 bases from V and 2 bases from J, leaving 14 bases between. Germline CDR1 is KGHSH and CDR2 is LQKENI. This CDR3 is CASSRRGDVTDTQYF. The CDR3 DNA sequence: TGTGCCAGCTCAAGGAGAGGGGATGTCACAGATACGCAGTATTTT.

This clonotype was counted ten times or more. V usage is TRBV30 and J usage is TRBJ2-4; 9 bases line up with TRBD1. CDR3 length equals 14 residues. With V trimmed by 0 bases and J by 8 bases, 5 bases remained unmatched. The germline V gene has CDR1 GTSNPN and CDR2 SVGIG (reference sequence). Here the CDR3 DNA reads TGTGCCTGGAGTGTCCGGGACAGGGAGTACATTCAGTACTTC. It is translated as CAWSVRDREYIQYF. The variable domain in full, completed from reference TRBV30 and TRBJ2-4, reads SQTIHQWPATLVQPVGSPLSLECTVEGTSNPNLYWYRQAAGRGLQLLFYSVGIGQISSEVPQNLSASRPQDRQFILSSKKLLLSDSGFYLCAWSVRDREYIQYFGAGTRLSVL.

The CDR3 coding sequence is TGCGCCAGCGGCGGACAGGGAGGAAACACCGGGGAGCTGTTTTTT. Residues: CASGGQGGNTGELFF. The J gene is TRBJ2-2, the V gene TRBV5-1, with TRBD1 identical over 8 bases. V shed 7 bases, J shed 2 bases, and the junction held 7 bases outside the gene matches. This CDR3 is 15 amino acids long. Germline V lookup: CDR1 SGHRS, CDR2 YFSETQ.

This clonotype was picked up many times. The chain is built from TRBV7-9 and TRBJ2-7; 11 bases fit TRBD1. Germline CDR1 SEHNR, CDR2 FQNEAQ (reference sequence). This CDR3 region has 21 residues. Trimming took 5 bases from V and 4 from J; bases not matched to a gene: 25. As DNA, the CDR3 is TGTGCCAGCAGCACTCGCCCCGGGACAGGGGGACCCTCCCATCATTTTTACGAGCAGTACTTC. This encodes CASSTRPGTGGPSHHFYEQYF.

In its sample, this clonotype was seen many times. The V gene is TRBV7-2, the J gene TRBJ2-1; 10 nucleotides match TRBD2. V lost 4 bases, J lost 14 bases, and 14 bases stayed unmatched. This CDR3 contains 15 residues. Per germline, CDR1 SGHTA and CDR2 FQGNSA. CDR3 in amino acids: CASSSLGLASGGEFF. CDR3 DNA sequence: TGTGCCAGCAGCTCCCTGGGACTAGCGTCAGGGGGGGAGTTCTTC.

This clonotype occurred many times. The genes are TRBV28 and TRBJ2-3; D is possibly TRBD2 (6 bases). V shed 4 bases and J shed 2 bases, with 19 bases lying between them. Germline V gene sequence: CDR1 MDHEN, CDR2 SYDVKM. The CDR3 spans 17 residues. CDR3 protein: CASSSPTWGTLTDTQYF. Here the CDR3 DNA reads TGTGCCAGCAGTTCGCCGACCTGGGGGACTCTCACAGATACGCAGTATTTT.

The table lists this clonotype with many counts. Here the CDR3 DNA reads TGTGCCAGCAGCCTCCCGACAGGGGGGACTGAAGCTTTCTTT. As protein: CASSLPTGGTEAFF. The chain has TRBV5-4 and TRBJ1-1; 9 bases align to TRBD1. After removal of 4 bases from V and 5 bases from J, the junction contained 6 bases not matched to a gene. The CDR3 totals 14 residues. Germline V gene sequence: CDR1 SGHNT, CDR2 YYREEE (reference sequence).

This clonotype was counted many times. V is TRBV21-1 and J is TRBJ2-7. TRBV21-1 is annotated as a pseudogene. The CDR3 length is 11 residues. The CDR3 DNA follows: TGTGCCAACACCGCACAATACGAGCAGTACTTC. Amino acids: CANTAQYEQYF.

This clonotype occurred many times. The J gene is TRBJ2-7, the V gene TRBV27; 7 bases match TRBD1. CDR3 length: 14 amino acids. CDR1 is MNHEY and CDR2 is SMNVEV in the germline V gene (reference sequence). The V and J ends lost 8 bases and 5 bases, in that order; junction bases with no gene match: 12. As DNA, the CDR3 is TGTGCCAGCTCTTCCAGGGGGAATTGGAACGAGCAGTACTTC. Translated, it gives CASSSRGNWNEQYF.

In this sample, this clonotype turned up many times. The chain joins TRBV7-9 to TRBJ2-3; 10 bases fit TRBD2. The V and J ends lost 1 base and 2 bases, in that order; junction bases with no gene match: 3. The CDR3 is made up of 16 amino acids. Looked up from germline, CDR1 is SEHNR and CDR2 is FQNEAQ (reference sequence). The CDR3 bases are TGTGCCAGCAGCTTAGAGCTAGCGGGGGCCACAGATACGCAGTATTTT. The encoded protein is CASSLELAGATDTQYF.

This clonotype was seen many times. V and J are TRBV6-6 and TRBJ2-7; maybe TRBD2 (6 bases). Germline V lookup: CDR1 MNHNY, CDR2 SVGAGI (reference sequence). Deletions cut 10 bases from V and 4 bases from J, with 17 bases between. The CDR3 runs 13 residues. The CDR3 DNA follows: TGTGCCACCGGATCGGGGGTAATGTACGAGCAGTACTTC. Encoded protein: CATGSGVMYEQYF.

This clonotype was found many times. The chain employs TRBV6-5 and TRBJ1-2, with D perhaps TRBD1 (6 bases). The CDR3 has 12 residues. Germline CDR1 and CDR2: MNHEY and SVGAGI. V was trimmed by 2 bases and J by 8 bases, leaving 9 bases between them. The CDR3 DNA is TGTGCCAGCAGTTACGGGGGCGAGGGCTACACCTTC. Residues: CASSYGGEGYTF.

This clonotype was detected many times. The chain is built from TRBV10-3 and TRBJ2-5; 7 nucleotides agree with TRBD2. The CDR3 is 13 residues long. Per germline, CDR1 ENHRY and CDR2 SYGVKD. Germline trimming cut 5 bases from V and 5 bases from J; bases unmatched to any gene: 5. In DNA, the CDR3 is TGTGCCATCAGTCCCCCCGGGGGGGAGACCCAGTACTTC. Protein sequence: CAISPPGGETQYF.

This clonotype was recorded at least ten times. This rearrangement joins TRBV3-1 to TRBJ2-7, with 9 positions matching TRBD1. The trim removed 0 bases at V and 4 bases at J, leaving 1 base unmatched. From germline, CDR1 is LGHDT and CDR2 YNNKEL (reference sequence). CDR3 length: 14 residues. The CDR3 nucleotides read TGTGCCAGCAGCCAAGAGGGGACAGGGTACGAGCAGTACTTC. Translated, it gives CASSQEGTGYEQYF.

This clonotype has a count of ten or more. The chain carries TRBV2 and TRBJ1-4; D gene uncertain. The germline gives CDR1 SNHLY, CDR2 FYNNEI. The CDR3 is made up of 11 amino acids. V shed 6 bases and J shed 7 bases, with 6 bases lying between them. CDR3 DNA sequence: TGTGCCAGCAGAACGGTTGAAAAACTGTTTTTT. As protein: CASRTVEKLFF.

Only one count was recorded for this clonotype. A much bigger clone sits one base away, suggesting this may be a read error. The rearrangement uses TRBV4-2 and TRBJ2-7; D is unclear. V lost 0 bases, J lost 8 bases, and 8 bases lay in between. This CDR3 comprises 12 residues. The germline CDR1 and CDR2 sequences are LGHNA and YNFKEQ. This CDR3 reads CASSQDRYQQYF. In nucleotides, the CDR3 is TGTGCCAGCAGCCAAGATAGGTACCAGCAGTACTTC.

This clonotype appeared many times. This sequence joins TRBV5-1 and TRBJ2-3; D is undetermined. V was pared by 5 bases and J by 6 bases, with 19 bases between. Germline V gives CDR1 SGHRS, CDR2 YFSETQ. The CDR3 consists of 15 residues. The CDR3 region has the DNA TGCGCCAGCAGTTCCGGCGTGTCTACCGGGGATACGCAGTATTTT. Translating it yields CASSSGVSTGDTQYF.

A few counts support this clonotype. The gene calls are TRBV7-2 and TRBJ2-2, with unresolved D. This CDR3 region has 15 residues. Germline lookup yields CDR1 SGHTA and CDR2 FQGNSA. Trimming cost V 1 base and J 0 bases, with 6 bases left between them. CDR3 DNA: TGTGCCAGCAGCTTAGAGCAGTCGAACACCGGGGAGCTGTTTTTT. Protein sequence: CASSLEQSNTGELFF.